A selection of T cell receptor beta chains follows, all from one sample in a study of tumor and adjacent non-tumor tissue in lung cancer. TCRdb re-called the multiplex PCR reads with MiXCR, one entry per CDR3 protein. The sample holds approximately 71,000 distinct CDR3 sequences, approximately 63% seen once. Sequenced: lung tumor tissue. Receptors were obtained from a man in his fifties with non-small cell lung cancer. Both conserved end residues are part of each CDR3. A D gene is named only where the DNA matches it firmly. Clone size is stated in some rows and not others, as once, few, many or a class when expanded.

NA	TRBV11-2	TRBJ2-3	NA	CASRSRGFQVPDTQYF	TGTGCCAGCAGAAGCCGGGGTTTTCAGGTGCCAGATACGCAGTATTTT
NA	TRBV28	TRBJ2-1	TRBD2	CASSKLAGDNEQFF	TGTGCCAGCAGCAAACTAGCGGGAGACAATGAGCAGTTCTTC
hyperexpanded	TRBV11-2	TRBJ1-6	NA	CASSFSGHNYNSPLHF	TGTGCCAGCAGCTTCTCGGGACACAACTATAATTCACCCCTCCACTTT
medium-sized	TRBV29-1	TRBJ2-2	TRBD1	CSVSRGLNGELFF	TGCAGCGTTAGCAGGGGGCTTAACGGGGAGCTGTTTTTT
few	TRBV11-3	TRBJ2-3	TRBD1	CASSVQGEDTQYF	TGTGCTAGCAGCGTCCAGGGGGAAGATACGCAGTATTTT
NA	TRBV5-5	TRBJ1-2	TRBD1	CTSSLEGTGRRIF	TGTACCAGCAGCTTAGAGGGGACAGGGAGGAGGATCTTC
NA	TRBV7-9	TRBJ2-1	TRBD2	CASSDSGRAYNEQFF	TGTGCCAGCAGCGATAGCGGGAGGGCTTACAATGAGCAGTTCTTC
NA	TRBV28	TRBJ1-5	NA	CASSLSLRRVEPQRF	TGTGCCAGCAGTTTATCCTTACGGAGGGTTGAACCCCAGCGTTTT
NA	TRBV20-1	TRBJ2-2	NA	CSARGGANTGELFF	TGCAGTGCTAGGGGAGGTGCGAACACCGGGGAGCTGTTTTTT
NA	TRBV4-1	TRBJ2-7	TRBD1	CASSQSPLGTGYEQYF	TGCGCCAGCAGCCAATCCCCCTTAGGGACAGGCTACGAACAGTACTTC
NA	TRBV6-1	TRBJ1-5	NA	CASKGGGAGNQPQHF	TGTGCCAGCAAGGGGGGGGGCGCGGGGAATCAGCCCCAGCATTTT
once	TRBV5-4	TRBJ1-6	TRBD1	CASSTQGQGEPPLQF	TGTGCCAGCAGTACGCAGGGTCAGGGGGAACCACCCCTCCAATTT
few	TRBV28	TRBJ1-1	NA	CASKVAVVRYTEAFF	TGTGCCAGCAAGGTGGCTGTAGTTCGGTACACTGAAGCTTTCTTT
NA	TRBV29-1	TRBJ2-3	NA	CSVGLSTDTQYF	TGCAGCGTGGGACTCAGCACAGATACGCAGTATTTT
NA	TRBV4-2	TRBJ2-5	NA	CANSQEPNGHETQYF	TGTGCCAACAGCCAAGAGCCCAACGGCCACGAGACCCAGTACTTC
NA	TRBV28	TRBJ1-1	TRBD1	CASSFPRGQGYASF	TGTGCCAGCAGTTTTCCCAGGGGGCAAGGGTACGCTTCCTTT
NA	TRBV12-3/TRBV12-4	TRBJ2-3	NA	CVSSFRLGEGPQYF	TGTGTCAGCAGTTTCAGACTGGGGGAAGGTCCGCAGTATTTT
once	TRBV11-2	TRBJ2-3	NA	CASGLVGEQADTQYF	TGTGCCAGCGGCTTAGTTGGGGAGCAGGCAGATACGCAGTATTTT
NA	TRBV2	TRBJ2-1	NA	CASRDIRNEQFF	TGTGCCAGCAGAGACATACGCAATGAGCAGTTCTTC
many	TRBV29-1	TRBJ1-1	NA	CSVVPRLSFTEAFF	TGCAGCGTTGTGCCCAGGTTAAGCTTCACTGAAGCTTTCTTT
many	TRBV28	TRBJ2-7	NA	CASSSLGDMSYEQYF	TGTGCCAGCAGTTCTCTAGGGGACATGTCCTACGAGCAGTACTTC
NA	TRBV28	TRBJ2-1	NA	CANSPQMGNEQFF	TGTGCCAACAGTCCCCAAATGGGGAATGAGCAGTTCTTC
NA	TRBV15	TRBJ2-7	NA	CATSRDRPRQFGEQYF	TGTGCCACCAGCAGAGATCGCCCCCGACAGTTTGGGGAGCAGTACTTC
few	TRBV20-1	TRBJ2-3	TRBD2	CSAGTSGRARAQYF	TGCAGTGCAGGGACTAGCGGGAGGGCCAGGGCGCAGTATTTT
NA	TRBV29-1	TRBJ2-5	TRBD2	CSVDGTSVQETQHF	TGCAGCGTAGACGGGACTAGCGTACAAGAGACCCAGCACTTC
NA	TRBV4-2	TRBJ2-1	NA	CASTQEEGSRYNEQFF	TGTGCCAGCACTCAAGAGGAGGGGTCAAGGTACAATGAGCAGTTCTTC
NA	TRBV30	TRBJ1-2	TRBD1	CAWSRDSNSYGYTF	TGTGCCTGGAGTCGGGACAGTAATTCCTATGGCTACACCTTC
few	TRBV2	TRBJ1-2	TRBD1	CASSGQGSGYTF	TGTGCCAGCAGTGGACAGGGTAGCGGCTACACCTTC
few	TRBV5-1	TRBJ2-7	NA	CASSPGQTYEQYF	TGCGCCAGCAGCCCAGGACAGACCTACGAGCAGTACTTC
NA	TRBV11-3	TRBJ2-2	TRBD2	CASSPDMQGGGLFF	TGTGCCAGCAGCCCCGACATGCAGGGCGGGGGGCTGTTTTTT
NA	TRBV6-1	TRBJ1-6	TRBD1	CAIISGDRGNNSPLHF	TGTGCCATCATTTCCGGGGACAGGGGGAATAATTCACCCCTCCACTTT
NA	TRBV5-5	TRBJ2-3	TRBD2	CASSLVALAGALDAQYF	TGTGCCAGCAGCTTGGTTGCGCTAGCGGGAGCCTTGGATGCGCAATATTTT
NA	TRBV4-1	TRBJ2-3	NA	CASSQMGLMGDTQYF	TGCGCCAGCAGCCAAATGGGGTTGATGGGAGATACGCAGTATTTT
few	TRBV29-1	TRBJ2-5	NA	CSVDRGSLETQYF	TGCAGCGTTGACCGAGGAAGTCTAGAGACCCAGTACTTC
NA	TRBV21-1	TRBJ1-6	NA	CASSVQGAGNSPIHF	TGTGCCAGCAGCGTTCAGGGGGCGGGTAATTCACCTATCCACTTT
NA	TRBV11-3	TRBJ2-1	NA	CASSIGPDGGNEQFF	TGTGCCAGCAGCATTGGACCTGATGGGGGCAATGAGCAGTTCTTC
NA	TRBV7-2	TRBJ2-7	NA	CPSSPGFSRHYERYF	TGTCCCAGCAGCCCCGGCTTTTCCAGACACTACGAGCGGTACTTC
medium-sized	TRBV7-9	TRBJ1-4	NA	CASSTGVASTNEKLFF	TGTGCCAGCAGCACAGGCGTCGCGTCGACTAATGAAAAACTGTTTTTT
many	TRBV5-4	TRBJ2-1	NA	CASRRSGRGEQFF	TGTGCCAGCAGACGCTCGGGACGTGGTGAGCAGTTCTTC
NA	TRBV28	TRBJ2-1	NA	CASSFTFYNEQFF	TGTGCCAGCAGTTTCACGTTTTACAATGAGCAGTTCTTC
NA	TRBV12-3/TRBV12-4	TRBJ2-7	NA	CASSFPWPGEQYF	TGTGCCAGCAGTTTTCCGTGGCCCGGCGAACAGTACTTC
many	TRBV12-5	TRBJ1-5	TRBD1	CASGHDGGQGASNQPQHF	TGTGCTAGTGGTCACGATGGGGGACAGGGGGCAAGCAATCAGCCCCAGCATTTT
NA	TRBV28	TRBJ2-3	NA	CASRDRDARTDTQYF	TGTGCCAGTCGCGACCGGGACGCTCGCACAGATACGCAGTATTTT
NA	TRBV28	TRBJ1-1	TRBD1	CASSWDRADTEAFF	TGTGCCAGCAGTTGGGACAGGGCGGATACTGAAGCTTTCTTT
many	TRBV5-1	TRBJ2-7	NA	CASSRLQDPYEQYF	TGCGCCAGCAGCCGCCTACAGGACCCCTACGAGCAGTACTTC
NA	TRBV6-6	TRBJ1-2	NA	CTSSDSGEWYGYTF	TGTACAAGCAGTGACAGTGGGGAGTGGTATGGCTACACCTTC
many	TRBV6-6	TRBJ2-5	NA	CASSKLGSETQYF	TGTGCCAGCAGCAAACTAGGCTCGGAGACCCAGTACTTC